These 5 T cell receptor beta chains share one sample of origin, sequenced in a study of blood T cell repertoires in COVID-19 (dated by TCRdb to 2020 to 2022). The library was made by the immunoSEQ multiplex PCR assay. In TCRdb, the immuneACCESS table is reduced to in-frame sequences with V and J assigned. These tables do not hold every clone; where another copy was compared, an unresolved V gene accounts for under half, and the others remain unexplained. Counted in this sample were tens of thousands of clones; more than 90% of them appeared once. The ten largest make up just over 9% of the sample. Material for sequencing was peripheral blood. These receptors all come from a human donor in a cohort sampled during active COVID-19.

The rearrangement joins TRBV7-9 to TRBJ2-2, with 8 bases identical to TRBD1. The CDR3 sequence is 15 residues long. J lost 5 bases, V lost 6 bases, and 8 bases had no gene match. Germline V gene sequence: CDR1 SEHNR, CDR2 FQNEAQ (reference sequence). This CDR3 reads CASRNRTGRTGELFF. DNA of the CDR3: TGTGCCAGCAGAAACCGGACAGGGAGAACCGGGGAGCTGTTTTTT.

For the CDR3, the DNA is TGTGCCAGCAGCTTAGAGGACGGGAGAGAGCAGTTCTTC. It yields the protein CASSLEDGREQFF. This chain links TRBV7-2 with TRBJ2-1; a weak D match, TRBD2 (6 bases). The germline CDR1 and CDR2 sequences are SGHTA and FQGNSA. V was clipped by 1 base and J by 10 bases, with 11 bases between them. This CDR3 has 13 residues.

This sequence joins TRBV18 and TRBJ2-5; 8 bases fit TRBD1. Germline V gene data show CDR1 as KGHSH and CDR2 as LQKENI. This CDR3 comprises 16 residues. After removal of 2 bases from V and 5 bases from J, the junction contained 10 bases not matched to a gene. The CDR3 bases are TGTGCCAGCTCACCAGGACAGGGCGGAGGTCGGGAGACCCAGTACTTC. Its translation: CASSPGQGGGRETQYF.

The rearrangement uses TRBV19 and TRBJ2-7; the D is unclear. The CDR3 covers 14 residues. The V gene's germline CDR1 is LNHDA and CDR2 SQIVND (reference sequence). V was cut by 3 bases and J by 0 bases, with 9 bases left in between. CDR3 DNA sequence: TGTGCCAGTAGTATTAGACTTCTCTCCTACGAGCAGTACTTC. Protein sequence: CASSIRLLSYEQYF.

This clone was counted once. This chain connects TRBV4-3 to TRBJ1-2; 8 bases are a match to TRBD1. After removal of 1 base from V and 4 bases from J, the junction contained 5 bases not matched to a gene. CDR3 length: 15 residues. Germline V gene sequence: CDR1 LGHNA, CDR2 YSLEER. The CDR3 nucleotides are TGCGCCAGCAGCCAAGCGACCAGGGGGCCCTATGGCTACACCTTC. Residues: CASSQATRGPYGYTF.